This T cell receptor beta chain was sequenced in a study of neurological immune-mediated disorders. TCRdb analysed the 5' RACE reads with MiXCR anew, one entry per CDR3 protein. Among 70,000 to 95,000 distinct CDR3 sequences listed, 13% to 15% were seen once. This clonotype has at least ten counts. This CDR3 region has 15 residues. V was pared by 0 bases and J by 13 bases, with 16 bases between. Germline loops: CDR1 LGHDT, CDR2 YNNKEL (reference sequence). This clonotype originated in a woman aged 45-65 years in good health. The sample taken for sequencing was PBMCs. The V and J genes are TRBV3-1 and TRBJ1-6; D might be TRBD1 (5 bases). The CDR3 reads CASSQEGGASRPLHF. DNA of the CDR3: TGTGCCAGCAGCCAAGAAGGAGGGGCCTCAAGGCCCCTCCACTTT. The whole variable domain, remainder taken from reference TRBV3-1 and TRBJ1-6, is DTAVSQTPKYLVTQMGNDKSIKCEQNLGHDTMYWYKQDSKKFLKIMFSYNNKELIINETVPNRFSPKSPDKAHLNLHINSLELGDSAVYFCASSQEGGASRPLHFGNGTRLTVT.